This TCR beta chain is drawn from a study of cytomegalovirus exposure and HLA in healthy donors. The PCR had 60 Vbeta and 13 Jbeta primers. Original analysis: Per a later analysis, the number of unique TCR beta chains was around 79 million, of which around 9.9 million were shared. Only in-frame clones appear in the TCRdb table, and some are missing; sequencing was by immunoSEQ multiplex PCR. The V and J calls and clone size were taken over from that table, and D and trimming were inferred from the DNA. The sample gives some 180,000 clones, approximately 73% of which show up once; 5.4% is in the top ten. The origin of this receptor is a woman under 30 in good health and CMV-seropositive. Sequenced input: PBMCs.

The CDR3 DNA is TGCGCCAGCAGCCCTCGGTCAGGGATCGGGTATGGCTACACCTTC. It yields the protein CASSPRSGIGYGYTF. V gene TRBV4-3 combines with J gene TRBJ1-2; TRBD1 is a possible D gene (5 bases). The CDR3 has 15 amino acids. With 4 bases removed from V and 5 bases from J, the gap between germline ends came to 17 bases. Germline CDR1 is LGHNA and CDR2 is YSLEER.